This T cell receptor (beta chain) was sequenced during a study of blood T cell repertoires in COVID-19. Study summary: Samples came from the United States, Italy and Spain, spanning acute and convalescent COVID-19.

TCRdb's table, derived via immunoSEQ multiplex PCR, lists solely in-frame clones and lacks some. This table holds about 230,000 clones, roughly 82% found once. CDR1 is SGHKS and CDR2 is YYEKEE in the germline V gene (reference sequence). This CDR3 contains 15 residues. The trim removed 2 bases at V and 9 bases at J, leaving 11 bases unmatched. The source is a woman aged 40 to 50 who had recovered from COVID-19. Sequenced input: peripheral blood. The V gene is TRBV5-5, the J gene TRBJ2-1; 7 bases line up with TRBD1. The chain's CDR3 is CASSFGTVTVGEQFF. The CDR3 DNA sequence: TGTGCCAGCAGCTTCGGGACAGTTACGGTGGGTGAGCAGTTCTTC.